This T cell receptor (beta chain) was obtained from a study of shared clonotypes between healthy human individuals. Overall study: CD4 naive cells filled three plates per donor, CD4 memory three, CD8 naive two and CD8 memory one.

There are 18 residues in the CDR3. The germline V and J ends were trimmed by 5 bases and 0 bases, with 19 bases remaining between them. From germline, CDR1 is MNHEY and CDR2 SMNVEV (reference sequence). Approximately 30,000 T cell genomes (roughly 220 ng DNA) went into each sorted-subset replicate. Some clones are missing from TCRdb's copy, which holds only in-frame ones; the method was immunoSEQ multiplex PCR. The sample has some 2,500,000 clones; 85% to 95% are singletons. This TCR derives from a man aged 18 to 35 in good health. Some clones in this sample may be carry-over from other donors' samples. The V call is TRBV27, the J call TRBJ2-2, with D perhaps matching TRBD2 (5 bases). The sequencing sample was made of naive CD4+ T cells from PBMCs. The sample's subset: CD45RA+ positively selected. In DNA, the CDR3 is TGTGCCAGCAGTCGACTATACAGCCCTCCCTCGAACACCGGGGAGCTGTTTTTT. It encodes CASSRLYSPPSNTGELFF.